The clone carrying this T cell receptor (beta chain) was counted ten times or more. CDR3 length: 22 amino acids. Germline CDR1 and CDR2: MNHEY and SVGEGT. V lost 6 bases, J lost 6 bases, and 38 bases lay in between. A TCRbeta library incorporating unique molecular identifiers was prepared. TCRdb reprocessed the PCR reads with MiXCR, giving one entry per CDR3 protein. The table shows roughly 590,000 distinct CDR3 sequences, with approximately 16% occurring only once. This entry belongs to a study of T-cell reconstitution after alpha-beta-depleted transplantation in children. The clonotype originates from a human donor who donated a stem cell graft to a child with acute myeloid leukemia. V gene TRBV6-2 or TRBV6-3 combines with J gene TRBJ1-4; D not certain. The sample in question was PBMCs from the stem cell graft donor, obtained from the stem cell graft. CDR3 sequence: CASRTTREGPNVRPQHYEKLFF. In DNA form, the CDR3 reads TGTGCCAGCAGAACTACAAGAGAGGGCCCCAACGTCAGACCTCAACATTATGAAAAACTGTTTTTT.